Below are 11 T cell receptor beta chains sequenced from a single sample in a study of T cell responses to AZD1222 COVID-19 vaccine. Assay: immunoSEQ multiplex PCR; the TCRdb copy retains only in-frame clones and omits some. The sample has some 170,000 clones, 90% to 95% seen once. The source material was peripheral blood, sampled on day 0 of AZD1222 vaccination. The receptor source for this set is an adult in good health.

The V call is TRBV27, the J call TRBJ2-7; D remains ambiguous. The V and J ends lost 0 bases and 1 base respectively, with 7 bases between them. Germline V gene data show CDR1 as MNHEY and CDR2 as SMNVEV (reference sequence). The CDR3 length is 14 residues. Here the CDR3 reads CASSLSRFSYEQYF. DNA of the CDR3: TGTGCCAGCAGTTTATCCAGGTTTTCCTACGAGCAGTACTTC.

V usage is TRBV5-1 and J usage is TRBJ2-3; TRBD2 matches 14 bases. The CDR3 runs 17 residues. Losses at the gene ends were 4 bases for V and 4 bases for J; bases not matched to a gene: 8. Germline V gene lookup returns CDR1 SGHRS and CDR2 YFSETQ. This CDR3 reads CASSPGLAGVISDTQYF. The DNA of the CDR3 is TGCGCCAGCAGCCCGGGACTAGCGGGAGTAATTTCAGATACGCAGTATTTT.

V gene TRBV30 combines with J gene TRBJ2-1; 8 bases fit TRBD1. This CDR3 comprises 18 residues. Per germline, CDR1 GTSNPN and CDR2 SVGIG (reference sequence). The ends lost 0 bases at V and 0 bases at J; junction bases unmatched: 10. The DNA for the CDR3 is TGTGCCTGGAGTGTATCGGCAGGGGGCCGGAGCTCCTACAATGAGCAGTTCTTC. Its protein is CAWSVSAGGRSSYNEQFF.

This clone has a handful of counts. The chain is built from TRBV6-4 and TRBJ2-3; 8 bases are a match to TRBD2. Germline V gives CDR1 MRHNA, CDR2 SNTAGT. V was pared by 3 bases and J by 1 base, with 3 bases of the junction left unmatched. The CDR3 spans 15 residues. CDR3 protein: CASSELGGGTDTQYF. The CDR3 DNA is TGTGCCAGCAGTGAACTCGGGGGGGGCACAGATACGCAGTATTTT.

This sequence joins TRBV5-1 and TRBJ1-1; 10 positions match TRBD1. The V and J ends lost 3 bases and 0 bases, in that order; junction bases with no gene match: 5. CDR1 is SGHRS, CDR2 YFSETQ, per germline. This CDR3 contains 16 residues. The CDR3 reads CASSSEGQGMNTEAFF. DNA of the CDR3: TGCGCCAGCAGCTCGGAGGGACAGGGGATGAACACTGAAGCTTTCTTT.

J is TRBJ2-7 and V is TRBV29-1; no clear D gene. Germline V gene lookup returns CDR1 SQVTM and CDR2 ANQGSEA. The CDR3 consists of 9 residues. V lost 4 bases and J 6 bases, leaving 4 bases between the germline ends. This CDR3 reads CSVAGEQYF. The CDR3 nucleotides read TGCAGCGTTGCGGGCGAGCAGTACTTC.

The chain links TRBV30 to TRBJ2-2, with D perhaps assigned TRBD1 or TRBD2 (7 bases each). The CDR3 runs to 13 residues. Germline V gene sequence: CDR1 GTSNPN, CDR2 SVGIG (reference sequence). Trimming removed 5 bases from V and 6 bases from J, with 13 bases in between. CDR3 DNA: TGTGCCTGGGGAGCAGGGGGGGCCGGGGAGCTGTTTTTT. The encoded protein is CAWGAGGAGELFF.

V is TRBV13 and J is TRBJ2-7, with 10 positions matching TRBD2. This CDR3 comprises 15 residues. In germline, CDR1 is PRHDT, CDR2 FYEKMQ (reference sequence). J lost 2 bases, V lost 5 bases, and 6 bases had no gene match. In DNA, the CDR3 is TGTGCCAGCAGCCCGGGACTAGCGATTACCTACGAGCAGTACTTC. It is translated as CASSPGLAITYEQYF.

The chain joins TRBV4-2 to TRBJ1-4; TRBD1 agrees at 10 bases. CDR3 length equals 15 residues. V lost 0 bases and J lost 7; bases outside the gene matches: 2. Germline values: CDR1 LGHNA, CDR2 YNFKEQ. CDR3 in amino acids: CASSQERDRGEKLFF. Here the CDR3 DNA reads TGTGCCAGCAGCCAAGAAAGGGACAGGGGTGAAAAACTGTTTTTT.

The chain has TRBV3-1 (or the pseudogene TRBV3-2) and TRBJ2-7, with TRBD1 matching 11 bases. The CDR3 is 17 residues long. The germline V gene has CDR1 LGHDT and CDR2 YNNKEL (reference sequence). The trim removed 2 bases at V and 1 base at J, leaving 7 bases unmatched. Here the CDR3 DNA reads TGTGCCAGCAGCCAAATTATGGACAGGGGGCCGTCCTACGAGCAGTACTTC. Translation gives CASSQIMDRGPSYEQYF.

J is TRBJ2-5 and V is TRBV12-5, with unresolved D. The germline gives CDR1 LGHNT, CDR2 FRNRAP. The CDR3 has 16 residues. Trimming pared 5 bases from V and 1 base from J, leaving 17 bases between. The CDR3 coding sequence is TGTGCTAGTGGTCCGCCCCGTACGGGCTCCCAAGAGACCCAGTACTTC. It encodes CASGPPRTGSQETQYF.